This section outlines one TCR beta chain sequence together with its context. The table lists this clone with many counts. Its recognized antigen is unknown. The record has no base qualities; no much larger clone is one base away. This specimen comes from a study of PD-L1 blockade in urothelial cancer (dated by TCRdb to about 2017). Background for the entire study: Therapy was started in the mid-2010s for all patients, and atezolizumab 1,200 mg was administered intravenously every 3 weeks. Fewer than ten patients reached durable clinical benefit, while 20 or so patients did not. Whole exome sequencing and RNA sequencing of pretreatment tumors were performed alongside TCR sequencing in the same patients. Durable clinical benefit was defined as progression-free survival longer than 6 months, and TCR features were also tested against progression-free and overall survival. Pretreatment blood TCR-seq was available for about 27 patients, at least one posttreatment blood collection was obtained for about 24 patients, and tumor TCR-seq was available for about 24 patients. Blood samples gave median yields of 141,255 T cells and some 84,000 unique TCRs, along with a median clonality of 0.080. Patients had an ECOG performance status of 0 or 1 and had received between 0 and 3 prior chemotherapy regimens. Blood samples were analyzed at 3 weeks after treatment start (second dose) and at 6 weeks after treatment start. Pretreatment tumor samples, along with matched peripheral blood serially collected before and after atezolizumab treatment, were subjected to TCR sequencing. An exploratory multi-omic analysis was conducted of the somatic, immune and clinical correlates of response to PD-L1 blockade with atezolizumab in urothelial cancer. About 85% of the 29 patients were identified as males with urothelial cancer of bladder origin, and a prior smoking history was reported by 18 of 29 patients.

On the study overall, not on this receptor specifically: Patients with durable benefit showed greater expansion of tumor-associated TCR clones in peripheral blood 3 weeks after starting treatment (n ≈ 20, p = 0.022). A pretreatment peripheral blood TCR clonality below the median was linked to improved progression-free and overall survival. Because the sample size was small (n of about 29) and many of the analyses were exploratory, the results are meant to be hypothesis-generating.

CDR1 GTSNPN and CDR2 SVGIG were looked up in the germline V gene (reference sequence). Trimming at the junction amounts to 3 bases on V and 7 bases on J, and the germline ends lie 15 bases apart. The cysteine opens and the phenylalanine closes a CDR3 of 13 amino acids. The only DNA kept is the CDR3, 39 bases in frame from the first base. According to the study, the label for this sample's time point signals: pretreatment peripheral blood. A total of under 30 patients with locally advanced or metastatic urothelial carcinoma, treated at Memorial Sloan Kettering on a trial protocol, made up the cohort. Peripheral blood mononuclear cells were collected pretreatment and during treatment, at between 1 and 8 total time points per patient. The Qiagen DNeasy Blood extraction kit was used to purify genomic DNA from total PBMCs and from tumor samples. PBMCs were collected pretreatment and during treatment, and were isolated and stored as previously described.

To estimate absolute template abundance from read counts, synthetic TCR analog templates were spiked into each PCR. Using the immunoSEQ assay, TCRbeta CDR3 regions were amplified from genomic DNA with bias-controlled V and J gene primers. Sequencing of rearranged TCRbeta segments was done at approximately 20X coverage. In the original analysis: Sequencing errors were corrected by clustering and CDR3s were annotated against IMGT to assign V, D and J genes. Downstream analyses used only productive TCRbeta rearrangements, leaving out any out-of-frame or stop-codon sequences. Clonality was calculated as one minus the Shannon entropy normalized by the log of the number of unique productive sequences. Clones differing between time points or between blood and tumor were identified by Fisher's exact test with Benjamini-Hochberg correction at adjusted p below 0.01. TCRdb provides this immuneACCESS table in a form limited to in-frame rearrangements. Some clones are lacking; in checked studies, under half of them reflect an unresolved V gene, and why the rest are absent is not known. V and J calls plus clone size are reproduced from that table; the DNA served to infer D and trimming. The sample data list fewer than 60,000 clones, and about 85% of these were observed just once. Of the sample, 15% to 18% is held by the ten largest clones.

The TCR was taken from an older man with urothelial cancer. The sequencing used PBMCs, collected around atezolizumab (anti-PD-L1) treatment. The rearrangement combines TRBV30 with TRBJ1-2, with the D gene not confidently named. The sequenced DNA: TGTGCCTGGAGACGCGGTATGAGATTTGGCTACACCTTC. This translates into CAWRRGMRFGYTF.